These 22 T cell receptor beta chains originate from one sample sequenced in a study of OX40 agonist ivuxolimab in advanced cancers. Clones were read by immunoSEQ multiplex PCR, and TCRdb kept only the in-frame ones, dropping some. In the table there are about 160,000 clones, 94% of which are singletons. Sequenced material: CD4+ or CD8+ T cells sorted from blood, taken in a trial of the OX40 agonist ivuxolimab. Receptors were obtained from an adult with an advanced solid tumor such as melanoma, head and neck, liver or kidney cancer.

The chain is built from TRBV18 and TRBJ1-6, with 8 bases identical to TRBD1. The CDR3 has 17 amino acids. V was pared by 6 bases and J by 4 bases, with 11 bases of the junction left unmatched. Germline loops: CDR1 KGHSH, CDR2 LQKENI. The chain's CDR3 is CASSGQEALAYNSPLHF. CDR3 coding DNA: TGTGCCAGCTCGGGACAGGAGGCCCTAGCATATAATTCACCCCTCCACTTT.

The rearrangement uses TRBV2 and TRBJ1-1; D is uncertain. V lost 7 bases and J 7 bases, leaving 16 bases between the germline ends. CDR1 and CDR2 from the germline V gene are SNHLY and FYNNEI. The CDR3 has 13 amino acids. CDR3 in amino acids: CASNRLGPLEAFF. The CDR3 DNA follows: TGTGCCAGCAATCGCCTCGGCCCACTTGAAGCTTTCTTT.

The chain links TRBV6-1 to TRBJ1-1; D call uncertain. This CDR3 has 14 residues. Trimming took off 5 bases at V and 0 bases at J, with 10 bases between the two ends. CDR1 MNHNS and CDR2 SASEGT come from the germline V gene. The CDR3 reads CASSSEGLNTEAFF. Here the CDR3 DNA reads TGTGCCAGCAGTTCGGAAGGGTTGAACACTGAAGCTTTCTTT.

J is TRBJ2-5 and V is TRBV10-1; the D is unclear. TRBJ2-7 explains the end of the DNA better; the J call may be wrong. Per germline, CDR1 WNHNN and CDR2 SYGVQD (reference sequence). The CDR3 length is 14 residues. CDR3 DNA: TGCGCCAGCAGTGAGTCGGGGAAGACCTACGAGCAGTACTTC. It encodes CASSESGKTYEQYF.

This chain's CDR3 is CAAAGGSGANVLTF. DNA of the CDR3: TGTGCCGCCGCGGGGGGCTCTGGGGCCAACGTCCTGACTTTC. The V call is TRBV10-3, the J call TRBJ2-6, with TRBD2 identical over 8 bases. CDR1 and CDR2 from the germline V gene are ENHRY and SYGVKD. The CDR3 is 14 amino acids. The V and J ends lost 11 bases and 0 bases, in that order; junction bases with no gene match: 3.

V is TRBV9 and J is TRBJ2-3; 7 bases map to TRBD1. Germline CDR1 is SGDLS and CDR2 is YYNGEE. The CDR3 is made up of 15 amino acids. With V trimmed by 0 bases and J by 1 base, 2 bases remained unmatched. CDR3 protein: CASSVEGARTDTQYF. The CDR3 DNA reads TGTGCCAGCAGCGTAGAGGGGGCCCGCACAGATACGCAGTATTTT.

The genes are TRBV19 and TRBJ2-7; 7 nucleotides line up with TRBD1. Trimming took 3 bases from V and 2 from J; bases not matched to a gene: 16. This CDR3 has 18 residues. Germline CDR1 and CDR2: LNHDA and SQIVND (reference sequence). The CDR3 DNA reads TGTGCCAGTAGTATTGAAAAGACAGGGACAGCGCACGCCTACGAGCAGTACTTC. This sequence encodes CASSIEKTGTAHAYEQYF.

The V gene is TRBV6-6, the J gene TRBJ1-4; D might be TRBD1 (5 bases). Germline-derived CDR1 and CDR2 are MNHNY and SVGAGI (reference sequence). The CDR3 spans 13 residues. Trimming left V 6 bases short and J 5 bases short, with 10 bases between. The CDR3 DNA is TGTGCCAGCAGGGCACAGGAAAATGAAAAACTGTTTTTT. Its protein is CASRAQENEKLFF.

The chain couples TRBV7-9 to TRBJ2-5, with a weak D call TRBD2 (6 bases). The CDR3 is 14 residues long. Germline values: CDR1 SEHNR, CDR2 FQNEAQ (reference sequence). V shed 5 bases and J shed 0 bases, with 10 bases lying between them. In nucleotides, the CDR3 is TGTGCCAGCAGCCCGGGAGTACACCAAGAGACCCAGTACTTC. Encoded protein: CASSPGVHQETQYF. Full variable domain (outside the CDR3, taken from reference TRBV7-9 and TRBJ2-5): DTGVSQNPRHKITKRGQNVTFRCDPISEHNRLYWYRQTLGQGPEFLTYFQNEAQLEKSRLLSDRFSAERPKGSFSTLEIQRTEQGDSAMYLCASSPGVHQETQYFGPGTRLLVL.

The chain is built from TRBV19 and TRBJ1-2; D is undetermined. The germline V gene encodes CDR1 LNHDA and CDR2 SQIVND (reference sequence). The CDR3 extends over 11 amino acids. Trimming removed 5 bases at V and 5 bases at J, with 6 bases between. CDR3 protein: CASSARYGYTF. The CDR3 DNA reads TGTGCCAGTAGTGCCAGATATGGCTACACCTTC.

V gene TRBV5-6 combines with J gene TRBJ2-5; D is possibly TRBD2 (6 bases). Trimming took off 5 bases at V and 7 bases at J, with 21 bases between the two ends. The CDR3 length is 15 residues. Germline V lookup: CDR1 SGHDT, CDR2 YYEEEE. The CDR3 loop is CASSKIGTEMLTQYF. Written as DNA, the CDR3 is TGTGCCAGCAGTAAAATCGGGACTGAGATGTTGACCCAGTACTTC.

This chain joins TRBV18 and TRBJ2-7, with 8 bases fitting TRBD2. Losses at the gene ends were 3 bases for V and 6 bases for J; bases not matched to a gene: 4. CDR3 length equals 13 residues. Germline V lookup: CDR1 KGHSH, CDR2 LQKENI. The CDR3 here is CASSPDLAGEQYF. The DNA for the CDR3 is TGTGCCAGCTCACCGGACCTAGCGGGCGAGCAGTACTTC.

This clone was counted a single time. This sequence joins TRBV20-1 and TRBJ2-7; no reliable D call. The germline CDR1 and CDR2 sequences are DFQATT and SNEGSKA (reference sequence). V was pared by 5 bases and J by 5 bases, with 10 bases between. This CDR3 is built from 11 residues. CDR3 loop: CSAPRSNEQYF. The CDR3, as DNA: TGCAGTGCTCCGCGAAGCAACGAGCAGTACTTC.

The DNA for the CDR3 is TGCGCCAGCACCCCCGGGGAGGGTGGGCAAGAGACCCAGTACTTC. Protein sequence: CASTPGEGGQETQYF. V and J are TRBV4-3 and TRBJ2-5; 7 bases are a match to TRBD2. The germline gives CDR1 LGHNA, CDR2 YSLEER. This CDR3 has 15 amino acids. With V trimmed by 7 bases and J by 2 bases, 10 bases remained unmatched.

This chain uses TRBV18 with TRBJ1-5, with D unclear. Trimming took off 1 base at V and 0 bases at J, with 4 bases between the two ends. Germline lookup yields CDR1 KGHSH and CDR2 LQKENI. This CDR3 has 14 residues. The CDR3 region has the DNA TGTGCCAGCTCACCACGGCTTAGCAATCAGCCCCAGCATTTT. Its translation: CASSPRLSNQPQHF.

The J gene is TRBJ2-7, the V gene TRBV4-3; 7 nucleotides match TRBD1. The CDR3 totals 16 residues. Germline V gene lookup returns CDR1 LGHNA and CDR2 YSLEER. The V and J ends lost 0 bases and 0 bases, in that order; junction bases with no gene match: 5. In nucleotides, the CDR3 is TGCGCCAGCAGCCAAGACCCGGGACAGAGCTCCTACGAGCAGTACTTC. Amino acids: CASSQDPGQSSYEQYF.

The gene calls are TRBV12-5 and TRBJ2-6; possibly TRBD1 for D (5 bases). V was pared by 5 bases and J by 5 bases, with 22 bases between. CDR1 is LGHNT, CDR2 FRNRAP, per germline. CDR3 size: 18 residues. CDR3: CASGTISAGQSRANVLTF. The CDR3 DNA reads TGTGCTAGTGGTACAATAAGTGCAGGACAAAGTCGGGCCAACGTCCTGACTTTC. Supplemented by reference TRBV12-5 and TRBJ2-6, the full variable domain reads DARVTQTPRHKVTEMGQEVTMRCQPILGHNTVFWYRQTMMQGLELLAYFRNRAPLDDSGMPKDRFSAEMPDATLATLKIQPSEPRDSAVYFCASGTISAGQSRANVLTFGAGSRLTVL.

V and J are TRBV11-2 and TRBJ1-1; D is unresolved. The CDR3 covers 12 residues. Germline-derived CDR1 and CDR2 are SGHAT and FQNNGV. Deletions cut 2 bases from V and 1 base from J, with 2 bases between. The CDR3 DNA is TGTGCCAGCAGCTTACGGAACACTGAAGCTTTCTTT. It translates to CASSLRNTEAFF.

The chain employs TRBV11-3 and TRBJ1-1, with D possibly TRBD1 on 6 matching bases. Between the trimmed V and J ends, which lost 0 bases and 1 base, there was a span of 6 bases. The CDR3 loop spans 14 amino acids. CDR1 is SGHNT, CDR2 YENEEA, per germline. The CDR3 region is CASSLEGGNTEAFF. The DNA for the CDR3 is TGTGCCAGCAGCTTAGAAGGGGGGAACACTGAAGCTTTCTTT.

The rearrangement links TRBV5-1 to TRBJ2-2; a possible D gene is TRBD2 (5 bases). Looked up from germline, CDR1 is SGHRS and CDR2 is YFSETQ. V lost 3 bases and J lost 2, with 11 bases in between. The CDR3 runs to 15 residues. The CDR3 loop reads CASSSVGGNTGELFF. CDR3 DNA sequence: TGCGCCAGCAGCTCCGTCGGAGGAAACACCGGGGAGCTGTTTTTT. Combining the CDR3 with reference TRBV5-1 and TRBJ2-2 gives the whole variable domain KAGVTQTPRYLIKTRGQQVTLSCSPISGHRSVSWYQQTPGQGLQFLFEYFSETQRNKGNFPGRFSGRQFSNSRSEMNVSTLELGDSALYLCASSSVGGNTGELFFGEGSRLTVL.

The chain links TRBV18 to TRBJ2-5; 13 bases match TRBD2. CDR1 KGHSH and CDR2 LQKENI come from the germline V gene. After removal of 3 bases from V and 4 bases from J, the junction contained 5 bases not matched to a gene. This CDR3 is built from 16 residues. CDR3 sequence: CASSPQLAGGRETQYF. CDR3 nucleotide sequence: TGTGCCAGCTCACCCCAACTAGCGGGGGGGCGAGAGACCCAGTACTTC.

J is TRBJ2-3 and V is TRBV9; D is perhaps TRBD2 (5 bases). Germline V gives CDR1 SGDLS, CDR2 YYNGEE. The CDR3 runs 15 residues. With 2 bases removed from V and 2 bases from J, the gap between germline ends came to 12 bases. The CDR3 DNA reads TGTGCCAGCAGCGTTCAGGACTCGCACACAGATACGCAGTATTTT. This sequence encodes CASSVQDSHTDTQYF. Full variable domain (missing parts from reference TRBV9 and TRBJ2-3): DSGVTQTPKHLITATGQRVTLRCSPRSGDLSVYWYQQSLDQGLQFLIQYYNGEERAKGNILERFSAQQFPDLHSELNLSSLELGDSALYFCASSVQDSHTDTQYFGPGTRLTVL.